These T cell receptor beta chains were read from a single sample in a study of T-cell reconstitution after alpha-beta-depleted transplantation in children. TCRdb re-called the PCR reads with MiXCR, one entry per CDR3 protein. The table records approximately 1,000,000 distinct CDR3 sequences, 25% to 30% of them present only once. The specimen was PBMCs, mostly from graft donor cells, collected 360 days after TCRalphabeta/CD19-depleted stem cell transplant. The receptors were sampled from a boy under two years old who had a stem cell transplant for SCID, so the T cells may come from the graft donor. Each CDR3 is given with its conserved first and last residue. Fields, in order: D gene, clone size, V gene, J gene, CDR3 protein, CDR3 DNA. A D gene is named only where the DNA matches it firmly. The size of a clone is reported for some rows only, either as once, few or many, or as a class for expanded clones.

>NA|few|TRBV6-2/TRBV6-3|TRBJ2-7
CASSYSMGEQYF
TGTGCCAGCAGTTACTCGATGGGAGAGCAGTACTTC
>NA|NA|TRBV2|TRBJ2-5
CASSEGHRSTQETQYF
TGTGCCAGCAGTGAGGGACATAGGTCAACACAAGAGACCCAGTACTTC
>NA|NA|TRBV6-4|TRBJ2-1
CASSDSVGGPINEQFF
TGTGCCAGCAGTGACTCTGTGGGGGGGCCGATCAATGAGCAGTTCTTC
>NA|NA|TRBV3-1|TRBJ1-1
CASSSNSPDWEKEAFF
TGTGCCAGCAGCTCAAACAGCCCGGACTGGGAGAAAGAAGCTTTCTTT
>TRBD2|few|TRBV11-2|TRBJ2-1
CASSSPRGGYNNEQFF
TGTGCCAGCAGCTCCCCTCGGGGGGGCTACAACAATGAGCAGTTCTTC
>TRBD1|NA|TRBV12-3/TRBV12-4|TRBJ2-1
CASSLSPGTGIHNEQFF
TGTGCCAGCAGCCTCAGCCCCGGGACAGGGATACACAATGAGCAGTTCTTC
>TRBD1|NA|TRBV12-3/TRBV12-4|TRBJ2-3
CASSFPLIGQGDEDTQYF
TGTGCCAGCAGTTTTCCTCTTATTGGACAGGGGGACGAGGATACGCAGTATTTT
>NA|once|TRBV11-2|TRBJ1-2
CASSFLSSGLYGYTF
TGTGCCAGCAGCTTTCTTTCGTCAGGGCTCTATGGCTACACCTTC
>NA|NA|TRBV12-3/TRBV12-4|TRBJ1-6
CASSFPGRSPLHF
TGTGCCAGCAGTTTCCCGGGCCGTTCACCCCTCCACTTT
>TRBD1|NA|TRBV12-3/TRBV12-4|TRBJ1-2
CASSLDRGLGGYTF
TGTGCCAGCAGTTTGGACAGGGGGCTTGGTGGCTACACCTTC
>NA|few|TRBV9|TRBJ2-2
CASSVPFDTGELFF
TGTGCCAGCAGCGTCCCGTTTGACACCGGGGAGCTGTTTTTT
>TRBD2|many|TRBV5-6|TRBJ2-7
CASSFGLAGTYEQYF
TGTGCCAGCAGCTTTGGACTAGCGGGGACCTACGAGCAGTACTTC
>NA|NA|TRBV2|TRBJ2-1
CASTWRDGSYNEQFF
TGTGCCAGCACCTGGCGGGACGGCTCCTACAATGAGCAGTTCTTC
>NA|NA|TRBV20-1|TRBJ2-7
CSPLEAHEQYF
TGCAGCCCGCTAGAGGCCCACGAGCAGTACTTC
>TRBD2|NA|TRBV7-2|TRBJ2-1
CASSKMLLAGAYNEQFF
TGTGCCAGCAGCAAAATGTTGCTAGCGGGGGCCTACAATGAGCAGTTCTTC
>NA|NA|TRBV28|TRBJ2-7
CASSANTETYEQYF
TGTGCCAGCAGTGCGAATACAGAGACCTACGAGCAGTACTTC
>TRBD1|few|TRBV12-3/TRBV12-4|TRBJ2-7
CASSAGTGVSHEQYF
TGTGCCAGCAGTGCCGGGACAGGGGTTTCCCACGAGCAGTACTTC
>TRBD1|few|TRBV20-1|TRBJ1-2
CSAYPQDRWGGYTF
TGCAGTGCTTATCCCCAGGACAGGTGGGGTGGCTACACCTTC
>NA|many|TRBV5-1|TRBJ2-1
CASSLVTYNEQFF
TGCGCCAGCAGCTTGGTTACGTACAATGAGCAGTTCTTC
>NA|NA|TRBV5-1|TRBJ2-7
CASSRLGPEQYF
TGCGCCAGCAGCCGACTAGGACCCGAGCAGTACTTC
>NA|few|TRBV5-1|TRBJ2-1
CASRTELSYNEQFF
TGCGCCAGTCGGACAGAACTCTCCTACAATGAGCAGTTCTTC
>NA|few|TRBV20-1|TRBJ2-3
CSASRNPELTSTDTQYF
TGCAGTGCTAGCCGAAACCCGGAACTCACTAGCACAGATACGCAGTATTTT
>NA|NA|TRBV10-3|TRBJ1-1
CAISASDSPNTEAFF
TGTGCCATCAGTGCTTCAGACAGTCCCAACACTGAAGCTTTCTTT
>NA|NA|TRBV4-2|TRBJ2-1
CASSQVTSTQFF
TGTGCCAGCAGCCAAGTGACTAGTACGCAGTTCTTC
>NA|few|TRBV6-5|TRBJ1-1
CASSYRGHNTEAFF
TGTGCCAGCAGTTACCGTGGACACAACACTGAAGCTTTCTTT
>NA|NA|TRBV7-6|TRBJ1-4
CASSLVGGAPNEKLFF
TGTGCCAGCAGCTTAGTGGGGGGGGCGCCTAATGAAAAACTGTTTTTT
>TRBD1|few|TRBV6-1|TRBJ1-1
CASRPGQGSNTEAFF
TGTGCCAGCAGACCCGGACAGGGATCGAACACTGAAGCTTTCTTT
>NA|NA|TRBV12-3/TRBV12-4|TRBJ1-5
CASSRGQAGQPQHF
TGTGCCAGCAGTCGCGGGCAGGCCGGTCAGCCCCAGCATTTT
>NA|few|TRBV12-3/TRBV12-4|TRBJ2-2
CASSPPTDTGELFF
TGTGCCAGCAGTCCTCCGACGGACACCGGGGAGCTGTTTTTT
>TRBD1|NA|TRBV2|TRBJ2-5
CASPQGAGETQYF
TGTGCCAGCCCACAGGGGGCAGGGGAGACCCAGTACTTC
>NA|NA|TRBV14|TRBJ2-6
CASSQSRIWTDSGANVLTF
TGTGCCAGCAGCCAATCACGGATTTGGACTGACTCTGGGGCCAACGTCCTGACTTTC
>NA|NA|TRBV6-5|TRBJ2-7
CASSYSYQTRSEQYF
TGTGCCAGCAGTTACTCCTACCAGACTAGATCCGAGCAGTACTTC
>TRBD1|NA|TRBV6-1|TRBJ2-3
CASRKTQTRGDTQYF
TGTGCCAGCAGGAAGACACAAACCAGGGGGGATACGCAGTATTTT
>NA|NA|TRBV7-9|TRBJ2-7
CASSLAPALDRGYEQYF
TGTGCCAGCAGCTTAGCCCCTGCTTTGGACAGAGGCTACGAGCAGTACTTC
>NA|few|TRBV7-9|TRBJ2-5
CASSLTTEETQYF
TGTGCCAGCAGCTTAACCACAGAAGAGACCCAGTACTTC
>NA|few|TRBV5-5|TRBJ1-6
CASSFAGPGNSPLHF
TGTGCCAGCAGCTTCGCCGGGCCAGGGAATTCACCCCTCCACTTT
>NA|few|TRBV29-1|TRBJ2-2
CSVEGASGAGELFF
TGCAGCGTTGAAGGGGCGAGCGGCGCCGGGGAGCTGTTTTTT
>NA|NA|TRBV5-1|TRBJ1-1
CASSLEVQGMNTEAFF
TGCGCCAGCAGCTTGGAAGTCCAGGGGATGAACACTGAAGCTTTCTTT
>NA|NA|TRBV3-1|TRBJ1-1
CASSQRGQDTEAFF
TGTGCCAGCAGCCAACGAGGGCAGGACACTGAAGCTTTCTTT
>NA|NA|TRBV12-3/TRBV12-4|TRBJ1-4
CASRSQGWEKLFF
TGTGCCAGCAGATCACAGGGTTGGGAAAAACTGTTTTTT
>NA|few|TRBV5-1|TRBJ2-1
CASSPNRVFGPHEQFF
TGCGCCAGCAGCCCCAACAGGGTGTTTGGCCCCCATGAGCAGTTCTTC
>NA|many|TRBV5-1|TRBJ1-1
CASSPLGNTEAFF
TGTGCCAGCAGCCCCCTTGGGAACACTGAAGCTTTCTTT
>NA|NA|TRBV12-3/TRBV12-4|TRBJ1-1
CASSWQNTEAFF
TGTGCCAGCAGTTGGCAGAACACTGAAGCTTTCTTT
>TRBD2|few|TRBV9|TRBJ2-3
CASSARGAYTDTQYF
TGTGCCAGCAGCGCGCGGGGGGCCTACACAGATACGCAGTATTTT
>TRBD1|few|TRBV24-1|TRBJ2-7
CATRDRVGEQYF
TGTGCCACCAGAGACAGGGTAGGCGAGCAGTACTTC
>TRBD1|once|TRBV30|TRBJ2-7
CAWSVLGTGAYEQYF
TGTGCCTGGAGTGTACTTGGGACAGGGGCCTACGAGCAGTACTTC
>NA|NA|TRBV4-1|TRBJ2-1
CASSATDQAEQFF
TGCGCCAGCAGCGCAACCGACCAGGCTGAGCAGTTCTTC
>NA|few|TRBV25-1|TRBJ2-3
CASSEHGMIPSGDTQYF
TGTGCCAGCAGTGAACATGGGATGATACCCTCCGGGGATACGCAGTATTTT
>NA|NA|TRBV7-8|TRBJ2-7
CASSLVGSSPNRNEQYF
TGTGCCAGCAGCTTAGTAGGATCCTCACCCAATCGAAACGAGCAGTACTTC
>NA|NA|TRBV20-1|TRBJ2-1
CSARDRVGLEYNEQFF
TGCAGTGCTAGAGATCGGGTCGGCTTAGAGTACAATGAGCAGTTCTTC
>TRBD1|many|TRBV20-1|TRBJ2-3
CSAWTGLKYTDTQYF
TGCAGTGCTTGGACAGGCCTGAAATACACAGATACGCAGTATTTT
>TRBD2|few|TRBV28|TRBJ2-7
CASSLEGLAGFPYEQYF
TGTGCCAGCAGTTTAGAGGGTCTAGCGGGTTTCCCCTACGAGCAGTACTTC
>NA|few|TRBV6-1|TRBJ2-6
CASTSRGAGFITGANVLTF
TGTGCCAGCACCTCACGCGGTGCCGGGTTTATTACTGGGGCCAACGTCCTGACTTTC
>NA|once|TRBV28|TRBJ1-1
CASSRPAMNTEAFF
TGTGCCAGCAGTCGGCCCGCTATGAACACTGAAGCTTTCTTT
>NA|NA|TRBV5-1|TRBJ2-1
CASSVERGFVNEQFF
TGCGCCAGCAGCGTAGAGAGGGGATTCGTCAATGAGCAGTTCTTC
>NA|few|TRBV29-1|TRBJ2-1
CSGGMRQVYNEQFF
TGCAGCGGCGGGATGAGACAGGTTTACAATGAGCAGTTCTTC
>TRBD2|NA|TRBV9|TRBJ2-5
CASSGGDYREETQYF
TGTGCCAGCAGTGGAGGGGACTACCGGGAAGAGACCCAGTACTTC
>NA|NA|TRBV5-1|TRBJ1-2
CASSYPGTGPYSYGYTF
TGCGCCAGCAGCTACCCTGGTACGGGGCCGTACTCCTATGGCTACACCTTC
>TRBD1|few|TRBV5-1|TRBJ1-1
CASSLSGQGWTVNTEAFF
TGCGCCAGCAGCTTGAGCGGACAGGGGTGGACGGTGAACACTGAAGCTTTCTTT